The rows below give T cell receptor beta chains drawn from one sample of a study of T cells in Graves' hyperthyroidism and ophthalmopathy. TCRdb re-analysed the multiplex PCR reads in MiXCR, keeping a single row per CDR3 protein. This sample carries around 600,000 distinct CDR3 sequences, about a sixth of them seen once, and the ten largest clones take around 3.3%. The sequencing sample was made of blood. These receptors were taken from a woman in her thirties or forties with Graves' ophthalmopathy. Each CDR3 is given with its conserved first and last residue. A D gene is named only where the DNA matches it firmly. A clone size is listed for some rows: how often the clone was seen (once, few, many), or a class if it is expanded.

j_gene | v_gene | abundance | d_gene | CDR3aa | CDR3nt
TRBJ2-2 | TRBV11-3 | many | TRBD1 | CASSLGSGTANTGELFF | TGTGCCAGCAGCTTAGGTTCCGGGACAGCTAACACCGGGGAGCTGTTTTTT
TRBJ1-5 | TRBV28 | many | . | CASRSPSLNQPQHF | TGTGCCAGCAGGTCTCCTTCACTCAATCAGCCCCAGCATTTT
TRBJ2-3 | TRBV30 | many | . | CAWTAGFSTDTQYF | TGTGCCTGGACCGCGGGGTTCAGCACAGATACGCAGTATTTT
TRBJ1-2 | TRBV10-3 | few | . | CATGGTEYGYTF | TGTGCCACCGGGGGGACCGAGTATGGCTACACCTTC
TRBJ1-3 | TRBV12-3/TRBV12-4 | . | . | CASTIYGGGGNTIYF | TGTGCCAGCACTATATATGGGGGCGGTGGAAACACCATATATTTT
TRBJ2-2 | TRBV19 | . | . | CASSMGRTNTGELFF | TGTGCCAGTAGTATGGGCAGGACGAACACCGGGGAGCTGTTTTTT
TRBJ1-3 | TRBV12-3/TRBV12-4 | few | . | CASSFGRLVTGNTIYF | TGTGCCAGCAGTTTCGGTCGCTTGGTTACTGGAAACACCATATATTTT
TRBJ2-1 | TRBV27 | . | . | CASSPQGWRGPIDLNEQFF | TGTGCCAGCAGCCCCCAAGGTTGGAGGGGGCCCATTGATCTCAATGAGCAGTTCTTC
TRBJ2-5 | TRBV20-1 | many | . | CSARDTRARNPQETQYF | TGCAGTGCTAGAGATACTAGGGCGCGGAACCCCCAAGAGACCCAGTACTTC
TRBJ2-5 | TRBV5-1 | few | . | CASSLTRVLGETQYF | TGCGCCAGCAGCTTGACCAGGGTCCTGGGGGAGACCCAGTACTTC
TRBJ1-4 | TRBV19 | . | . | CASGLTTNEKLFF | TGTGCCAGTGGACTGACAACTAATGAAAAACTGTTTTTT
TRBJ2-7 | TRBV28 | . | . | CASLGNEQYF | TGTGCCAGCTTAGGGAACGAGCAGTACTTC
TRBJ1-1 | TRBV5-1 | many | TRBD1 | CASSLNPGGTTEAFF | TGCGCCAGCAGCTTGAATCCAGGGGGAACCACTGAAGCTTTCTTT
TRBJ1-5 | TRBV12-3/TRBV12-4 | few | . | CASSDSQGSGNQPQHF | TGTGCCAGCAGTGACTCGCAGGGATCAGGCAATCAGCCCCAGCATTTT
TRBJ2-1 | TRBV20-1 | many | TRBD2 | CSAKTLRLAEAYNEQFF | TGCAGTGCTAAGACCTTAAGACTAGCGGAAGCTTACAATGAGCAGTTCTTC
TRBJ2-7 | TRBV7-2 | many | . | CASSFGRTSYEQYF | TGTGCCAGCAGCTTTGGCAGGACCTCCTACGAGCAGTACTTC
TRBJ1-1 | TRBV5-1 | many | . | CASSFWTGNTEAFF | TGCGCCAGCAGCTTCTGGACGGGGAACACTGAAGCTTTCTTT
TRBJ2-5 | TRBV7-6 | many | TRBD1 | CASSWDRGPIYETQYF | TGTGCCAGCAGTTGGGACAGGGGGCCGATTTACGAGACCCAGTACTTC
TRBJ1-3 | TRBV2 | few | . | CASNQDRRGRSFSGNTIYF | TGTGCCAGCAACCAGGACAGAAGGGGACGATCGTTCTCTGGAAACACCATATATTTT
TRBJ1-3 | TRBV7-9 | many | . | CASTQSSSGNTIYF | TGTGCCAGCACCCAAAGCAGCTCTGGAAACACCATATATTTT
TRBJ2-1 | TRBV29-1 | . | TRBD2 | CSSFAGTSGAYNEQFF | TGCAGCTCCTTCGCTGGGACTAGCGGGGCCTACAATGAGCAGTTCTTC
TRBJ1-2 | TRBV28 | . | . | CASSLRGRPNYGYTF | TGTGCCAGCAGCCTCCGAGGACGTCCTAACTATGGCTACACCTTC
TRBJ2-5 | TRBV5-1 | . | TRBD2 | CASSALAMRGETQYF | TGCGCCAGCAGCGCACTAGCGATGAGGGGAGAGACCCAGTACTTC
TRBJ1-5 | TRBV28 | few | TRBD1 | CAITVTGDTNQPQHF | TGTGCCATAACAGTAACAGGGGATACGAATCAGCCCCAGCATTTT
TRBJ2-1 | TRBV7-8 | few | TRBD1 | CASSSILIRDREDDEQFF | TGTGCCAGCAGCTCCATTCTGATCCGGGACAGGGAGGACGATGAGCAGTTCTTC
TRBJ2-1 | TRBV5-1 | many | TRBD2 | CASSSGLAGAEQFF | TGCGCCAGCAGCTCGGGTTTGGCGGGAGCTGAGCAGTTCTTC
TRBJ2-5 | TRBV2 | many | . | CASSDKASEGETQYF | TGTGCCAGCAGTGATAAAGCGTCAGAGGGTGAGACCCAGTACTTC
TRBJ2-2 | TRBV7-2 | few | . | CASSLGRRNTGELFF | TGTGCCAGCAGCTTAGGGCGGCGGAACACCGGGGAGCTGTTTTTT
TRBJ2-5 | TRBV19 | few | . | CASRTTGSGETQYF | TGTGCCAGTAGGACCACAGGGAGTGGGGAGACCCAGTACTTC
TRBJ2-2 | TRBV2 | few | . | CASSVDSDTGELFF | TGTGCCAGCAGTGTAGACAGCGACACCGGGGAGCTGTTTTTT
TRBJ2-7 | TRBV28 | many | . | CASSIPRGYYEQYF | TGTGCCAGCAGTATCCCCCGCGGCTACTACGAGCAGTACTTC
TRBJ2-4 | TRBV6-1 | few | . | CASRDQGGGGSKNIQYF | TGTGCCAGCAGGGACCAGGGGGGGGGTGGGTCCAAAAACATTCAGTACTTC
TRBJ2-7 | TRBV5-1 | . | TRBD2 | CASSSRPAGGLGNEQYF | TGCGCCAGCAGCTCCCGCCCAGCGGGAGGCCTCGGGAATGAGCAGTACTTC
TRBJ2-3 | TRBV12-3/TRBV12-4 | . | . | CASSLFGAGTDTQYF | TGTGCCAGCAGTTTATTTGGGGCCGGGACAGATACGCAGTATTTT
TRBJ2-2 | TRBV10-2 | . | . | CASSEFAGLNTGELFF | TGCGCCAGCAGTGAGTTTGCGGGATTGAACACCGGGGAGCTGTTTTTT
TRBJ1-2 | TRBV5-1 | few | . | CASSAGDGYTF | TGCGCCAGCAGCGCGGGTGATGGCTACACCTTC
TRBJ1-1 | TRBV5-6 | many | . | CASSSWTFAAFF | TGTGCCAGCAGCTCGTGGACATTTGCGGCTTTCTTT
TRBJ2-7 | TRBV20-1 | many | . | CSARVGYEQYF | TGCAGTGCTAGAGTGGGCTACGAGCAGTACTTC
TRBJ2-4 | TRBV19 | . | TRBD1 | CASSILGTGLVIQYF | TGTGCCAGTAGTATTCTCGGGACAGGGCTAGTCATTCAGTACTTC